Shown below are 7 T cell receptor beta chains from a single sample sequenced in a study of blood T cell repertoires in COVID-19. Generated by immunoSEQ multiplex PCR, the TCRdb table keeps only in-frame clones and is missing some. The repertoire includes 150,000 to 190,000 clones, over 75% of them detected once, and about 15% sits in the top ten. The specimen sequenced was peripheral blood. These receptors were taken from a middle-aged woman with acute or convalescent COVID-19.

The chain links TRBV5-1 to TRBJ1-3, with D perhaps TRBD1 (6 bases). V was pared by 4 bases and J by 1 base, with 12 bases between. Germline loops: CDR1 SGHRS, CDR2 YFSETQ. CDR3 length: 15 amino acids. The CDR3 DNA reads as TGCGCCAGCAGCCCTCAAGGGGGATCTGGAAACACCATATATTTT. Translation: CASSPQGGSGNTIYF.

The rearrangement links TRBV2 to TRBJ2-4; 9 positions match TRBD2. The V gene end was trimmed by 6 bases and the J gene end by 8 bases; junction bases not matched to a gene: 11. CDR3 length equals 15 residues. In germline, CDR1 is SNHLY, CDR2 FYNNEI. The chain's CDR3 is CASRGTTSGQDIQYF. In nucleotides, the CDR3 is TGTGCCAGCAGGGGGACCACTAGCGGGCAAGACATTCAGTACTTC.

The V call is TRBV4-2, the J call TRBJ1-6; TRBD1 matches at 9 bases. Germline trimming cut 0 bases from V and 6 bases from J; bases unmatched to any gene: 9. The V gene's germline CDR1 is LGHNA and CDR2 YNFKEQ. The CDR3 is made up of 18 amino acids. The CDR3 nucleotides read TGTGCCAGCAGCCAAGAAGGGGGTCGGGGACAGGGTAATTCACCCCTCCACTTT. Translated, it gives CASSQEGGRGQGNSPLHF.

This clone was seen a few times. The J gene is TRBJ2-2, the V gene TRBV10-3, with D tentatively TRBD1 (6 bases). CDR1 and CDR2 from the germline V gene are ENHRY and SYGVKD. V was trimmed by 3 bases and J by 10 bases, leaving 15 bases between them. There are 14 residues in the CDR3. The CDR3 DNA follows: TGTGCCATCAGTGATTCGGACAGTTTTAAGGAGCTGTTTTTT. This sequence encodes CAISDSDSFKELFF.

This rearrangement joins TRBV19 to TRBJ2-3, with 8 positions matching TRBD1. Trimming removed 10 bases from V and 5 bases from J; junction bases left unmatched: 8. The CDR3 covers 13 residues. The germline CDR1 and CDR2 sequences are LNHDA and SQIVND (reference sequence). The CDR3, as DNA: TGTGCCACCGGGACAGGCAGTAAAGATACGCAGTATTTT. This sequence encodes CATGTGSKDTQYF.

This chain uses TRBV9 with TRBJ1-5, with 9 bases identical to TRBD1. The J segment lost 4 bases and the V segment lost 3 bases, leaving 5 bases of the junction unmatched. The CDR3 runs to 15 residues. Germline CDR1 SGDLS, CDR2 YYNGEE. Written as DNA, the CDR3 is TGTGCCAGCAGCGCAACCGGGACAGGGAATCAGCCCCAGCATTTT. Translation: CASSATGTGNQPQHF.

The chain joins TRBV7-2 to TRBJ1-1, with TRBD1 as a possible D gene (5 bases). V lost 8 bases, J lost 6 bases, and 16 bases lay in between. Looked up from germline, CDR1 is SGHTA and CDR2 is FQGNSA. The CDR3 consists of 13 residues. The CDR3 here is CASRIIQGAEAFF. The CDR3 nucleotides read TGTGCCAGCCGTATAATCCAAGGGGCTGAAGCTTTCTTT.